Included here is one T cell receptor beta chain sequence, with context. As yet, its antigen is unknown. The table came from immunoSEQ multiplex PCR; TCRdb's copy has only in-frame clones and leaves some out. The sample comprises about 45,000 clones, 73% of which are singletons, and 3% to 4.5% rests with the top ten. The CDR3 totals 13 residues. Germline V CDR1 and CDR2: SGHTA, FQGNSA. Trimming took 5 bases from V and 11 from J; bases not matched to a gene: 6. It was focal radiation plus CTLA-4 blockade with ipilimumab that patients with chemo-refractory metastatic non-small-cell lung cancer received. This record belongs to a study of radiotherapy plus CTLA-4 blockade in lung cancer. Whole-study results and caveats: Together with interferon-beta, which increased in serum after radiation, early dynamic changes in blood T cell clones were reportedly the best predictors of response. Once radiotherapy plus ipilimumab had been given, TCR clones derived from tumor expanded in blood.

The clonotype was recovered from a human donor with non-small cell lung cancer who had a complete response to radiotherapy plus ipilimumab. The sample in question was peripheral blood, obtained from a patient treated with radiotherapy plus ipilimumab. The chain combines TRBV7-2 with TRBJ1-6, with 7 bases identical to TRBD1. CDR3 residues: CASSLSRGAPLHF. In nucleotides, the CDR3 is TGTGCCAGCAGCCTCTCCAGGGGGGCACCCCTCCACTTT.